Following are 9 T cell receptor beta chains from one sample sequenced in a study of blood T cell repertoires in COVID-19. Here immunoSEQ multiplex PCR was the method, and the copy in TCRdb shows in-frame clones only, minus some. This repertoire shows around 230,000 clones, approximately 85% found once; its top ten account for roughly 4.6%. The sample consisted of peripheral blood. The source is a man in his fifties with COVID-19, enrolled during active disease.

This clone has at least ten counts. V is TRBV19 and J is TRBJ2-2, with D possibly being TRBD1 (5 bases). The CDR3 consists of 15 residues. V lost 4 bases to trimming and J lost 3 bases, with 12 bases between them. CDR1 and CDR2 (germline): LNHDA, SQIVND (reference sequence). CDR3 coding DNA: TGTGCCAGTAGTACGCGTCAGGGTTACACCGGGGAGCTGTTTTTT. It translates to CASSTRQGYTGELFF.

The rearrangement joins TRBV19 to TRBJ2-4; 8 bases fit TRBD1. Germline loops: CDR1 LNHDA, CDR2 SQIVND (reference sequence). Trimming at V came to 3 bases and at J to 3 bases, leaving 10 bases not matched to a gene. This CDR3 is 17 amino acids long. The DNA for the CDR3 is TGTGCCAGTAGTATTGGATGGACAGGGCTAATCAAAAACATTCAGTACTTC. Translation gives CASSIGWTGLIKNIQYF.

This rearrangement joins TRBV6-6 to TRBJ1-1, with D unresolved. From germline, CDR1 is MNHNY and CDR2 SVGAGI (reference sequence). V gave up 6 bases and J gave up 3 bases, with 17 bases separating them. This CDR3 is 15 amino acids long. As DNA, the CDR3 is TGTGCCAGCAGCCCCCCGGGGAGGGCGGACACTGAAGCTTTCTTT. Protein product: CASSPPGRADTEAFF.

Here the CDR3 reads CASSSRGLGTAKMGNTIYF. As DNA, the CDR3 is TGTGCCAGCAGTTCCCGGGGTCTTGGGACAGCTAAAATGGGAAACACCATATATTTT. The V gene is TRBV28, the J gene TRBJ1-3, with 7 bases lining up with TRBD1. Trimming at V came to 4 bases and at J to 4 bases, leaving 19 bases not matched to a gene. This CDR3 is 19 amino acids long. Germline CDR1 is MDHEN and CDR2 is SYDVKM. The entire variable domain, with the rest obtained from reference TRBV28 and TRBJ1-3, is as follows: DVKVTQSSRYLVKRTGEKVFLECVQDMDHENMFWYRQDPGLGLRLIYFSYDVKMKEKGDIPEGYSVSREKKERFSLILESASTNQTSMYLCASSSRGLGTAKMGNTIYFGEGSWLTVV.

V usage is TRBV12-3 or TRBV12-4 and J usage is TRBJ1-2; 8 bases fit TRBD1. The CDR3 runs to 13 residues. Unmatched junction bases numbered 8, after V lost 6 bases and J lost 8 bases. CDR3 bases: TGTGCCAGCAGGTCGACAGGGGACGGAGGCTACACCTTC. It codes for CASRSTGDGGYTF.

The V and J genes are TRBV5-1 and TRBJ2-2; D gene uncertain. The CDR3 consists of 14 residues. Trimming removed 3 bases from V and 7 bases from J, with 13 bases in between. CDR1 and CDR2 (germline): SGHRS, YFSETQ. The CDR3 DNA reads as TGCGCCAGCAGCTCCCTAACCTCGCGCGGGGAGCTGTTTTTT. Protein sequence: CASSSLTSRGELFF.

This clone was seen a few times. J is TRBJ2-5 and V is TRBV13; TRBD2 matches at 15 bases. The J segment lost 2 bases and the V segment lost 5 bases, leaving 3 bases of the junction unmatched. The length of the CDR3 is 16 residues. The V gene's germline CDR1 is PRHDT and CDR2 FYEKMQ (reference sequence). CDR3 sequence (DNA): TGTGCCAGCAGCCTTGGACTAGCGGGGGGGCAAGAGACCCAGTACTTC. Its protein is CASSLGLAGGQETQYF.

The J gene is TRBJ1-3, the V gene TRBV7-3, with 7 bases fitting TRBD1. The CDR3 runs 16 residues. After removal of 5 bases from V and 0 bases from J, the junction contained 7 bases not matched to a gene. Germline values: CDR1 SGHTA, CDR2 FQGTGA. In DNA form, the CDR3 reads TGTGCCAGCAGCCCTCAGGGGGAAGGCTCTGGAAACACCATATATTTT. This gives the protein CASSPQGEGSGNTIYF.

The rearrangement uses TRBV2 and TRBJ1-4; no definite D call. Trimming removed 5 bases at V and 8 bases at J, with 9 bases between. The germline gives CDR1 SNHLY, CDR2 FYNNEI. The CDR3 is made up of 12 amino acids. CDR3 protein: CASSFSEEKLFF. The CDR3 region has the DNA TGTGCCAGCAGTTTTTCGGAGGAAAAACTGTTTTTT. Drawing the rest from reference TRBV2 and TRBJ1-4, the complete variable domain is EPEVTQTPSHQVTQMGQEVILRCVPISNHLYFYWYRQILGQKVEFLVSFYNNEISEKSEIFDDQFSVERPDGSNFTLKIRSTKLEDSAMYFCASSFSEEKLFFGSGTQLSVL.